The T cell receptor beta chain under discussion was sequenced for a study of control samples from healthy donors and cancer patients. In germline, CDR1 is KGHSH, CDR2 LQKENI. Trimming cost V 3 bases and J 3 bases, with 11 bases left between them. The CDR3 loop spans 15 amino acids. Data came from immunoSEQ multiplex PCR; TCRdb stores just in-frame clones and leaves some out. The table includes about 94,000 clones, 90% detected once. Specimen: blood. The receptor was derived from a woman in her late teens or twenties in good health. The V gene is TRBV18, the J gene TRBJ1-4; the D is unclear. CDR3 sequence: CASSPGVAANEKLFF. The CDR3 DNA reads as TGTGCCAGCTCACCCGGGGTGGCGGCTAATGAAAAACTGTTTTTT. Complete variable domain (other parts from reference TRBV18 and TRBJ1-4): NAGVMQNPRHLVRRRGQEARLRCSPMKGHSHVYWYRQLPEEGLKFMVYLQKENIIDESGMPKERFSAEFPKEGPSILRIQQVVRGDSAAYFCASSPGVAANEKLFFGSGTQLSVL.